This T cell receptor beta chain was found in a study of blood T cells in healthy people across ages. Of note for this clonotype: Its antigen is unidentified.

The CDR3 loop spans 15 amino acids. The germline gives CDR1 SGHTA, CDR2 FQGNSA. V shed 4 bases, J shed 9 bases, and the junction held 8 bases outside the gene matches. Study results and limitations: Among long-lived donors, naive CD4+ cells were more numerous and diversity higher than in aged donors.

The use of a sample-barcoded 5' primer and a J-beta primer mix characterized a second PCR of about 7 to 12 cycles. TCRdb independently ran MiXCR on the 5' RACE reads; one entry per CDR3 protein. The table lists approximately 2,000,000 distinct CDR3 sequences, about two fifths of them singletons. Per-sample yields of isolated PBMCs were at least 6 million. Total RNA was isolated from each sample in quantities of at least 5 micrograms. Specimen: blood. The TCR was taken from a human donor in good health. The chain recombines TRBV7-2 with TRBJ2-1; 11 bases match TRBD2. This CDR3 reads CASSYSGGVVIEQFF. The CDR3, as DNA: TGTGCCAGCAGCTATAGCGGGGGGGTTGTTATTGAGCAGTTCTTC.